This paragraph covers one T cell receptor (beta chain) sequence. Its specificity is not known. Trimming took 5 bases from V and 2 from J; bases not matched to a gene: 13. The germline V gene has CDR1 SEHNR and CDR2 FQNEAQ (reference sequence). CDR3 length equals 17 residues. Every bulk PBMC sample received the same 350 ng of DNA. Clones were read by immunoSEQ multiplex PCR, and TCRdb kept only the in-frame ones, dropping some. The sample lists 9,500 or so clones, about 91% occurring once. The data originate from a study of blood T cell dynamics during melanoma immunotherapy. Overall study findings and caveats: Whether repertoire-driving clones were melanoma-specific could not be determined.

The time point here: pre-treatment baseline. One draw preceded checkpoint blockade; another followed its first cycle at week 3. Patients with prior systemic cancer treatment, concomitant immunosuppressants, or other active malignancies were excluded. The rearrangement uses TRBV7-9 and TRBJ2-3; 7 bases agree with TRBD1. The receptor was derived from a human donor with melanoma. The sequencing used blood, collected from a patient treated with checkpoint blockade. CDR3 sequence (DNA): TGTGCCAGCAGCGCCTCTCAGGGGGACCAGCACACAGATACGCAGTATTTT. Amino acid sequence: CASSASQGDQHTDTQYF.